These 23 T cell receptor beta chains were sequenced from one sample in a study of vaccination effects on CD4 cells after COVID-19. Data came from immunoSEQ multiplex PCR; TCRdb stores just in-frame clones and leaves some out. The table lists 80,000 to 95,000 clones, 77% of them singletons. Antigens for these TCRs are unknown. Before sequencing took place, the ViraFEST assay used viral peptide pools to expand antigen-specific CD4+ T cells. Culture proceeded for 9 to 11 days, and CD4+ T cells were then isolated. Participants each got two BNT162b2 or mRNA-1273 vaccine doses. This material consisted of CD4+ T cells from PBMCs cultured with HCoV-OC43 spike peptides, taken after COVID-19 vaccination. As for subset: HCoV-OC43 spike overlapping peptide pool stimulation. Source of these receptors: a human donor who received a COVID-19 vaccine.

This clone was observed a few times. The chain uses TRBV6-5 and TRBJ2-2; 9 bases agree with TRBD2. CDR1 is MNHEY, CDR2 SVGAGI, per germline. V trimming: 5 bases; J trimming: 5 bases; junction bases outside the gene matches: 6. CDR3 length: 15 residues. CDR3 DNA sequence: TGTGCCAGCAGTCTAGGACTAGCGCCGACCGGGGAGCTGTTTTTT. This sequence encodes CASSLGLAPTGELFF.

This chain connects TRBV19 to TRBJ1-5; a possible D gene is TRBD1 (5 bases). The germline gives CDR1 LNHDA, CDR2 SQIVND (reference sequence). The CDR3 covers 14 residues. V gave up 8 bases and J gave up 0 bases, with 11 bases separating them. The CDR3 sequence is CASGDLYSNQPQHF. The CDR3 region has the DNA TGTGCCAGTGGGGACCTCTATAGCAATCAGCCCCAGCATTTT.

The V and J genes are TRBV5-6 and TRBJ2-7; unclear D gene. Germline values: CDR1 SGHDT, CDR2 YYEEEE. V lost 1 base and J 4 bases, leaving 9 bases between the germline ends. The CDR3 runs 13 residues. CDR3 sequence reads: CASSLTGRYEQYV. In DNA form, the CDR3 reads TGTGCCAGCAGCTTGACCGGACGTTACGAGCAGTACGTC.

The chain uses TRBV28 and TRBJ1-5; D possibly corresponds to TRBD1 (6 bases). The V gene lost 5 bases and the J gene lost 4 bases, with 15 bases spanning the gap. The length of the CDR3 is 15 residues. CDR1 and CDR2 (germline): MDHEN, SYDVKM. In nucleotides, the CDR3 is TGTGCCAGCAGTATGAGAGGGGGACAAAATCAGCCCCAGCATTTT. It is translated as CASSMRGGQNQPQHF.

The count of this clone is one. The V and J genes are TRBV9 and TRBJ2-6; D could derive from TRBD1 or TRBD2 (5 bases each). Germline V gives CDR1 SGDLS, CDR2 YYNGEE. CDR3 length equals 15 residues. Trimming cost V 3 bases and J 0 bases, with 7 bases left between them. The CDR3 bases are TGTGCCAGCAGCGGGGGGAACTCTGGGGCCAACGTCCTGACTTTC. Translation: CASSGGNSGANVLTF.

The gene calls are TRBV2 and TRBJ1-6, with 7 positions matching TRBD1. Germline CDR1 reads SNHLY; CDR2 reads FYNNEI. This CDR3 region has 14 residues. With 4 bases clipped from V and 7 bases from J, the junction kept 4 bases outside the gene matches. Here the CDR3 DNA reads TGTGCCAGCAGTGCTCTACAGGGGAATTCACCCCTCCACTTT. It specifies CASSALQGNSPLHF.

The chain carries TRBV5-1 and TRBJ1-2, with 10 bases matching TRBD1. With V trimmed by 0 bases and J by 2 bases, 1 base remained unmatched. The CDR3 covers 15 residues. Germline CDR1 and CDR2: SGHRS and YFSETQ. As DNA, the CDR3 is TGCGCCAGCAGCTTGGGGACAGGGGGGAACTATGGCTACACCTTC. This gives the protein CASSLGTGGNYGYTF.

The CDR3 DNA reads TGTGCCAGCAGCAAAGGGGAGGGGTATAGCAATCAGCCCCAGCATTTT. The encoded protein is CASSKGEGYSNQPQHF. The chain is built from TRBV21-1 and TRBJ1-5. TRBV21-1 constitutes a pseudogene. This CDR3 spans 16 amino acids.

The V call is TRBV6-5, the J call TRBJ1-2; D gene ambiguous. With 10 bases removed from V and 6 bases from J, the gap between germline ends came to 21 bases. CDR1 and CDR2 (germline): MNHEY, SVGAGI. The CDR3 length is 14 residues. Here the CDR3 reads CATLDYGIDNGYTF. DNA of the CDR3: TGTGCCACCCTGGATTACGGTATAGATAATGGCTACACCTTC.

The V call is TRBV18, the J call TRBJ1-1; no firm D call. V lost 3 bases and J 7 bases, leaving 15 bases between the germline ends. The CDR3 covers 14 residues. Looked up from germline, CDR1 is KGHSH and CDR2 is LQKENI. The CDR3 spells CASSPSVVGNEAFF. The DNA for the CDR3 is TGTGCCAGCTCACCCTCTGTTGTGGGAAATGAAGCTTTCTTT.

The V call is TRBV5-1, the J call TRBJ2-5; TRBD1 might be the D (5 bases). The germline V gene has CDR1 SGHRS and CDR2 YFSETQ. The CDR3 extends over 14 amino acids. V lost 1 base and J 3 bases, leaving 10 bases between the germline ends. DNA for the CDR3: TGCGCCAGCAGCTTGCAGGGCACGGAAGAGACCCAGTACTTC. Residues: CASSLQGTEETQYF.

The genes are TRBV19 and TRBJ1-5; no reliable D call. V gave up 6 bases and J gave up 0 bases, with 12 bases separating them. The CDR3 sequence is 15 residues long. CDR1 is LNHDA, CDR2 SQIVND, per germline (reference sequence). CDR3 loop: CASSPTSDSNQPQHF. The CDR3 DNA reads TGTGCCAGTAGCCCCACCAGTGATAGCAATCAGCCCCAGCATTTT.

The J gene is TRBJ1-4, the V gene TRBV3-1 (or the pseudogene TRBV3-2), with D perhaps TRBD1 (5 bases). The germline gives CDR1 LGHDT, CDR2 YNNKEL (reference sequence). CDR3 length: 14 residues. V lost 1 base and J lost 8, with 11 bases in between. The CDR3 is CASSQGGAGEKLFF. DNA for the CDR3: TGTGCCAGCAGCCAAGGGGGCGCAGGAGAAAAACTGTTTTTT.

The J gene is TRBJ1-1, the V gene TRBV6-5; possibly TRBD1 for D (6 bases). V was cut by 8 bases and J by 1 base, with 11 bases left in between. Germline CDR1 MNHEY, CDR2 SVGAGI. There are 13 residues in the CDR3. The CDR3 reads CASRRGANTEAFF. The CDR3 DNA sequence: TGTGCCAGCCGGAGGGGGGCGAACACTGAAGCTTTCTTT.

The CDR3 region has the DNA TGTGCCAGCTCACCATCAACAGGGGGGAACTACGAGCAGTACGTC. It yields the protein CASSPSTGGNYEQYV. This chain joins TRBV18 and TRBJ2-7; TRBD1 matches 8 bases. Germline assignment: CDR1 KGHSH and CDR2 LQKENI. This CDR3 has 15 amino acids. With V trimmed by 2 bases and J by 3 bases, 6 bases remained unmatched.

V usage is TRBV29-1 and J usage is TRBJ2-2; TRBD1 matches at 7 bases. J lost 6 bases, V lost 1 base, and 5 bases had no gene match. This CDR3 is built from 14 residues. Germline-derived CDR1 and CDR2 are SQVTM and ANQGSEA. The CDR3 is CSVEVTGISGELFF. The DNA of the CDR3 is TGCAGCGTTGAAGTGACAGGGATATCCGGGGAGCTGTTTTTT.

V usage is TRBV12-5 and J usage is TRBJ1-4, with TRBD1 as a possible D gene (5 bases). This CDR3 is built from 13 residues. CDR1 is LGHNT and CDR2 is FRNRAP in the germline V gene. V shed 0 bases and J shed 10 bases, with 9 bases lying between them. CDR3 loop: CASGLVLGGKLFF. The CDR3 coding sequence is TGTGCTAGTGGTTTGGTACTCGGGGGAAAACTGTTTTTT. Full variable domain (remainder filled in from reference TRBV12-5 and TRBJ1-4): DARVTQTPRHKVTEMGQEVTMRCQPILGHNTVFWYRQTMMQGLELLAYFRNRAPLDDSGMPKDRFSAEMPDATLATLKIQPSEPRDSAVYFCASGLVLGGKLFFGSGTQLSVL.

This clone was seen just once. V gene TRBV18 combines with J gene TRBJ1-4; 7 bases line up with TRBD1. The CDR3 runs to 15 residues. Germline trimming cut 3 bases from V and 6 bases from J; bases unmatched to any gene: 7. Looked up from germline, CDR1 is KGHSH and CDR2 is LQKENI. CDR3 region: CASSPRQGRDEKLFF. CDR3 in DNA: TGTGCCAGCTCACCGCGACAGGGTCGGGATGAAAAACTGTTTTTT.

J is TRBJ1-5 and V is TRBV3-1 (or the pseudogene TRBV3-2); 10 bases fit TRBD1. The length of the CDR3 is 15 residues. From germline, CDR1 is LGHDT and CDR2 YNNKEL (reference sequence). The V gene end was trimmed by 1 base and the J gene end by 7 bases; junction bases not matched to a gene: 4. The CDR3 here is CASSQVRGQGQPQHF. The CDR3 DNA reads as TGTGCCAGCAGCCAAGTCCGGGGACAGGGGCAGCCCCAGCATTTT.

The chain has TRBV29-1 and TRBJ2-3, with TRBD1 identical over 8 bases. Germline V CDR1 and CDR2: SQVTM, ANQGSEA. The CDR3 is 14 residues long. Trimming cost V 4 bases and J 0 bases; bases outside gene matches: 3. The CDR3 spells CSVGQGTSTDTQYF. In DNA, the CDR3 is TGCAGCGTTGGACAGGGGACCAGCACAGATACGCAGTATTTT.

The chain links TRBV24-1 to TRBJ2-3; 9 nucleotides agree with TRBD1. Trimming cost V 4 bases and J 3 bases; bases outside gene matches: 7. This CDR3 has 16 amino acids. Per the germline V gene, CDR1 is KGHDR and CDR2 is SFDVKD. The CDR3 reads CATSDLGQGGTDTQYF. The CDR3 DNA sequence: TGTGCCACCAGTGACTTGGGACAGGGCGGTACAGATACGCAGTATTTT.

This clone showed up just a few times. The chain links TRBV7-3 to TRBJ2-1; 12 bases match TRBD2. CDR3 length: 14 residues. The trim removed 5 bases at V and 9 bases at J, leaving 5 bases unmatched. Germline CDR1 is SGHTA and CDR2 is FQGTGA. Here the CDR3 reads CASSPPGLAGEQFF. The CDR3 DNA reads TGTGCCAGCAGCCCACCGGGACTAGCGGGTGAGCAGTTCTTC.

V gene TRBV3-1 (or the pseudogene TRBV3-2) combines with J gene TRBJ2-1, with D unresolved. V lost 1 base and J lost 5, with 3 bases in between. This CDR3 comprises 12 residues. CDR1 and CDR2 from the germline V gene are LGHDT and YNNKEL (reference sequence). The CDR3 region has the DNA TGTGCCAGCAGCCAAGTTAACAATGAGCAGTTCTTC. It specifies CASSQVNNEQFF.